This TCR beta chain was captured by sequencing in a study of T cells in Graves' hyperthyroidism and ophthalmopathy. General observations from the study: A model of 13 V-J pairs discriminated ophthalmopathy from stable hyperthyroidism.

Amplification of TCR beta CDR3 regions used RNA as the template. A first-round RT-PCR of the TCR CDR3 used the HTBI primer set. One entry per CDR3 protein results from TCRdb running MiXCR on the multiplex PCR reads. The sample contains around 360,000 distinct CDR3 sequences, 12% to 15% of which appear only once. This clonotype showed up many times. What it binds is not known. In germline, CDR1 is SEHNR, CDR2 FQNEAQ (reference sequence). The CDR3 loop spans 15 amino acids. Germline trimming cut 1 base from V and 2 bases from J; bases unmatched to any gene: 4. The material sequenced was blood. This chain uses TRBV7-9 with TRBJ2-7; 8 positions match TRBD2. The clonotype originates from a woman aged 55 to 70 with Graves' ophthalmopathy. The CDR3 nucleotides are TGTGCCAGCAGCTTAGTGATAGCGGGAACCTACGAGCAGTACTTC. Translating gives CASSLVIAGTYEQYF.